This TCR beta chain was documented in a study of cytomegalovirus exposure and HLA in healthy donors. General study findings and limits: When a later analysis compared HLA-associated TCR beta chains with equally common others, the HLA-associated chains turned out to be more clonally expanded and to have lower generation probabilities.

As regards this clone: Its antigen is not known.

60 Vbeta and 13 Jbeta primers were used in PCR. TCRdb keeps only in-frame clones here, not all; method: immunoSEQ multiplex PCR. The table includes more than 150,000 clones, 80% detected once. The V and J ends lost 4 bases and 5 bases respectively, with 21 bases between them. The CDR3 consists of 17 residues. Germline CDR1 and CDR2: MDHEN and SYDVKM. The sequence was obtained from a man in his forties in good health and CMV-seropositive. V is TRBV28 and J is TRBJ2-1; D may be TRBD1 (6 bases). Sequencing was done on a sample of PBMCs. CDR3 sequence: CASSSPGHHPGNNEQFF. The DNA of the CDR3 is TGTGCCAGCAGTTCCCCGGGACATCATCCAGGCAACAATGAGCAGTTCTTC.